Following are 13 T cell receptor beta chains from one sample sequenced in a study of metastatic and nonmetastatic thyroid tumors. There were no patients who had received any treatment before thyroid surgery. TCRdb re-clonotyped the PCR reads via MiXCR. This table holds 30,000 to 40,000 clones, roughly a sixth found once. Sequences were obtained from blood. The receptors were sampled from a male donor with papillary thyroid cancer or a benign thyroid nodule (not recorded which). Some clones in this sample may be carry-over from other donors' samples.

This clone was seen repeatedly, ten times or more. The chain couples TRBV7-9 to TRBJ2-1, with TRBD1 matching over 12 bases. The CDR3 has 15 amino acids. V shed 5 bases, J shed 6 bases, and the junction held 5 bases outside the gene matches. CDR1 and CDR2 (germline): SEHNR, FQNEAQ (reference sequence). The CDR3, as DNA: TGTGCCAGCAGCGACGGGACAGGGGGCTTCAATGAGCAGTTCTTC. Amino acid sequence: CASSDGTGGFNEQFF.

This clone was seen at least ten times. The chain has TRBV5-1 and TRBJ2-5; D is perhaps TRBD1 (5 bases). The CDR3 runs to 17 residues. CDR1 and CDR2 (germline): SGHRS, YFSETQ. The germline V and J ends were trimmed by 0 bases and 3 bases, with 18 bases remaining between them. CDR3 sequence: CASSLGSDSQLKETQYF. CDR3 bases: TGCGCCAGCAGCTTGGGGAGTGACAGCCAACTAAAAGAGACCCAGTACTTC.

In its sample, this clone is medium-sized. V is TRBV28 and J is TRBJ2-7; D might be TRBD1 or TRBD2, each matching 5 bases. V lost 6 bases and J lost 7, with 13 bases in between. Germline lookup yields CDR1 MDHEN and CDR2 SYDVKM. CDR3 length equals 12 residues. Written as DNA, the CDR3 is TGTGCCAGCAGCCCGGCAGGGAGAGAGCAGTACTTC. Translating it yields CASSPAGREQYF.

This clone was detected many times. The chain has TRBV28 and TRBJ2-5; D may be TRBD1 (6 bases). The germline V and J ends were trimmed by 6 bases and 0 bases, with 17 bases remaining between them. The CDR3 loop spans 16 amino acids. CDR1 is MDHEN and CDR2 is SYDVKM in the germline V gene. CDR3 residues: CASSRNRVRNQETQYF. The CDR3 nucleotides are TGTGCCAGCAGCCGAAACAGGGTTAGGAACCAAGAGACCCAGTACTTC.

There are many counts of this clone. V usage is TRBV19 and J usage is TRBJ1-2; no clear D gene. The V gene's germline CDR1 is LNHDA and CDR2 SQIVND (reference sequence). CDR3 size: 15 residues. V was cut by 7 bases and J by 5 bases, with 20 bases left in between. The CDR3 DNA reads TGTGCCAGTACCCCGGGTCGGGGAGTAGGGTATGGCTACACCTTC. It translates to CASTPGRGVGYGYTF.

This clone has at least ten counts. The J gene is TRBJ2-1, the V gene TRBV19; TRBD2 matches at 7 bases. The junction had 4 bases not matched to a gene; V was cut back by 2 bases and J by 0 bases. In germline, CDR1 is LNHDA, CDR2 SQIVND (reference sequence). This CDR3 region has 16 residues. The CDR3 region is CASSITGGSSYNEQFF. Here the CDR3 DNA reads TGTGCCAGTAGTATAACGGGGGGTAGCTCCTACAATGAGCAGTTCTTC.

This clone was seen repeatedly, ten times or more. The CDR3 loop reads CASRSKRGNQPQHF. The CDR3 DNA follows: TGTGCCAGCAGGAGCAAGAGGGGAAATCAGCCCCAGCATTTT. The genes are TRBV28 and TRBJ1-5, with D possibly being TRBD1 (5 bases). CDR3 length: 14 residues. V lost 6 bases and J lost 4, with 13 bases in between. Germline V gene lookup returns CDR1 MDHEN and CDR2 SYDVKM. The variable domain in full, completed from reference TRBV28 and TRBJ1-5, reads DVKVTQSSRYLVKRTGEKVFLECVQDMDHENMFWYRQDPGLGLRLIYFSYDVKMKEKGDIPEGYSVSREKKERFSLILESASTNQTSMYLCASRSKRGNQPQHFGDGTRLSIL.

This clone was detected ten times or more. This chain uses TRBV5-1 with TRBJ2-3; D uncertain. The CDR3 is 14 amino acids. Germline values: CDR1 SGHRS, CDR2 YFSETQ. V was clipped by 0 bases and J by 2 bases, with 7 bases between them. The chain's CDR3 is CASSLEQTTDTQYF. The DNA of the CDR3 is TGCGCCAGCAGCTTGGAACAGACCACAGATACGCAGTATTTT. The full variable domain, rest sourced from reference TRBV5-1 and TRBJ2-3, is KAGVTQTPRYLIKTRGQQVTLSCSPISGHRSVSWYQQTPGQGLQFLFEYFSETQRNKGNFPGRFSGRQFSNSRSEMNVSTLELGDSALYLCASSLEQTTDTQYFGPGTRLTVL.

As for this clone: Its ends do not fully match the called genes, so a read error is possible. The J gene is TRBJ2-2, the V gene TRBV6-2 or TRBV6-3; 11 nucleotides align to TRBD2. CDR3 length: 19 residues. CDR1 is MNHEY, CDR2 SVGEGT, per germline. The CDR3 reads CASSYSGTSGGIDTGDLFF. The CDR3 nucleotides read TGTGCCAGCAGTTACTCTGGTACTAGCGGGGGAATTGACACCGGGGATCTGTTTTTT.

Notes on this clone: A read error is possible here, since a much larger clone lies one base away. The CDR3 region has the DNA TGTGCCAGCAGCTCCGGACAGGGGGTTTTGGCAGTCGAGACCCAGTACTTC. It yields the protein CASSSGQGVLAVETQYF. The V gene is TRBV9, the J gene TRBJ2-5; 10 bases are a match to TRBD1. The CDR3 consists of 17 residues. The junction had 14 bases not matched to a gene; V was cut back by 4 bases and J by 5 bases. Germline values: CDR1 SGDLS, CDR2 YYNGEE. The full variable domain, its missing parts supplied by reference TRBV9 and TRBJ2-5, is DSGVTQTPKHLITATGQRVTLRCSPRSGDLSVYWYQQSLDQGLQFLIQYYNGEERAKGNILERFSAQQFPDLHSELNLSSLELGDSALYFCASSSGQGVLAVETQYFGPGTRLLVL.

This clone has only a few counts. CDR3 bases: TGTGCCAGCAGTAAGTACAGGGCCCTGATGGAGCAGTACTTC. Protein product: CASSKYRALMEQYF. The rearrangement links TRBV6-1 to TRBJ2-7; possible D gene TRBD1, 6 bases. Trimming shortened V by 5 bases and J by 7 bases, and 18 bases separated the two germline ends. The V gene's germline CDR1 is MNHNS and CDR2 SASEGT. The length of the CDR3 is 14 residues.

In this sample, this clone turned up many times. The gene calls are TRBV30 and TRBJ2-3; D perhaps matches TRBD1 (6 bases). V lost 4 bases and J 2 bases, leaving 19 bases between the germline ends. CDR1 and CDR2 from the germline V gene are GTSNPN and SVGIG (reference sequence). This CDR3 is built from 16 residues. The CDR3 region is CAWTQGTIQLTDTQYF. DNA of the CDR3: TGTGCCTGGACTCAGGGGACAATTCAACTCACAGATACGCAGTATTTT.

This clone was counted at least ten times. V usage is TRBV7-9 and J usage is TRBJ2-7, with a weak D call TRBD2 (5 bases). In germline, CDR1 is SEHNR, CDR2 FQNEAQ (reference sequence). The CDR3 spans 13 residues. Trimming took 1 base from V and 7 from J, leaving 11 bases between them. The CDR3 spells CASSLVDREEQYF. The CDR3 bases are TGTGCCAGCAGCTTAGTCGATCGGGAAGAGCAGTACTTC.